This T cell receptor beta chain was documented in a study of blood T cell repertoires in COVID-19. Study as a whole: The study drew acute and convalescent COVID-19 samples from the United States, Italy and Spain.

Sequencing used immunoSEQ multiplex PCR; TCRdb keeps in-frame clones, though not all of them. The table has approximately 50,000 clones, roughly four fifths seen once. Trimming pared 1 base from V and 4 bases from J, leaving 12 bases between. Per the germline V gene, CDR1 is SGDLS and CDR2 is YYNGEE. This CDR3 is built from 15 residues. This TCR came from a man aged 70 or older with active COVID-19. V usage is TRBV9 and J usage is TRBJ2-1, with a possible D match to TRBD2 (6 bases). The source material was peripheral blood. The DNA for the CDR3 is TGTGCCAGCAGCGTATCGGCTAGCGAGTACAATGAGCAGTTCTTC. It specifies CASSVSASEYNEQFF.